One sample yielded the 8 T cell receptor beta chains listed below, sequenced in a study of blood T cells in healthy people across ages. The authors ran a second PCR of 7 to 11 cycles using a sample-barcoded 5' primer and a J-beta primer mix. TCRdb re-analysed the 5' RACE reads in MiXCR, keeping a single row per CDR3 protein. The sample contains 1.5 million to 2 million distinct CDR3 sequences, 28% of which appear only once. The source material was blood. These receptors were obtained from a woman aged 25-40 years in good health.

The genes are TRBV2 and TRBJ2-3; D is undetermined. V was shortened by 7 bases and J by 6 bases, with 5 bases between the two germline ends. Germline CDR1 and CDR2: SNHLY and FYNNEI. This CDR3 region has 10 residues. The CDR3 sequence is CASMSDTQYF. DNA for the CDR3: TGTGCCAGCATGTCGGATACGCAGTATTTT.

This clonotype was detected many times. This rearrangement joins TRBV4-1 to TRBJ2-5, with 11 bases lining up with TRBD1. Per germline, CDR1 MGHRA and CDR2 YSYEKL. The junction had 2 bases not matched to a gene; V was cut back by 1 base and J by 4 bases. The CDR3 has 15 amino acids. The chain's CDR3 is CASSQVGTGGETQYF. The CDR3 nucleotides are TGCGCCAGCAGCCAAGTAGGGACAGGGGGAGAGACCCAGTACTTC.

Ten or more counts support this clonotype. The chain is built from TRBV7-9 and TRBJ2-3; D is tentatively TRBD1 or TRBD2 (5 bases each). The CDR3 sequence is 13 residues long. V lost 0 bases and J 6 bases, leaving 7 bases between the germline ends. Germline CDR1 SEHNR, CDR2 FQNEAQ (reference sequence). The CDR3 sequence is CASSLAGDDTQYF. The CDR3 region has the DNA TGTGCCAGCAGCTTAGCTGGGGACGATACGCAGTATTTT.

The CDR3 bases are TGTGCCAGCAGCCCAGGAGTGGGACACCTCAGTTACGAGCAGTTCTTC. This gives the protein CASSPGVGHLSYEQFF. The rearrangement uses TRBV7-9 and TRBJ2-1; D possibly corresponds to TRBD1 (6 bases). With 5 bases removed from V and 10 bases from J, the gap between germline ends came to 24 bases. This CDR3 has 16 residues. In germline, CDR1 is SEHNR, CDR2 FQNEAQ (reference sequence).

This clonotype was counted between two and nine times. The V and J genes are TRBV7-2 and TRBJ2-5, with D maybe TRBD1 (6 bases). Judging by the DNA end, TRBJ2-7 fits better; the J call may be wrong. In germline, CDR1 is SGHTA, CDR2 FQGNSA. The length of the CDR3 is 14 residues. The CDR3: CASSFQGQGYEQYF. The CDR3 nucleotides read TGTGCCAGCAGCTTCCAGGGGCAGGGGTACGAGCAGTACTTC.

This clonotype showed up just a few times. V gene TRBV7-2 combines with J gene TRBJ2-1, with D unresolved. The CDR3 extends over 12 amino acids. Trimming took off 1 base at V and 10 bases at J, with 8 bases between the two ends. The germline V gene has CDR1 SGHTA and CDR2 FQGNSA. This CDR3 reads CASSLDYGEQFF. CDR3 nucleotide sequence: TGTGCCAGCAGCTTAGATTACGGGGAGCAGTTCTTC.

This clonotype was counted many times. The chain has TRBV29-1 and TRBJ2-5; D might be TRBD1 (5 bases). The germline gives CDR1 SQVTM, CDR2 ANQGSEA. Trimming left V 3 bases short and J 4 bases short, with 15 bases between. This CDR3 contains 14 residues. The CDR3 DNA sequence: TGCAGCGTTGATTGGCAGGGCATGAGAGAGACCCAGTACTTC. Its translation is CSVDWQGMRETQYF.

The V call is TRBV29-1, the J call TRBJ1-2; 10 nucleotides match TRBD1. In germline, CDR1 is SQVTM, CDR2 ANQGSEA. The CDR3 has 13 residues. DNA of the CDR3: TGCGCCGAGAGACAGGGGGCGAACTATGGCTACACCTTC. Its translation is CAERQGANYGYTF.